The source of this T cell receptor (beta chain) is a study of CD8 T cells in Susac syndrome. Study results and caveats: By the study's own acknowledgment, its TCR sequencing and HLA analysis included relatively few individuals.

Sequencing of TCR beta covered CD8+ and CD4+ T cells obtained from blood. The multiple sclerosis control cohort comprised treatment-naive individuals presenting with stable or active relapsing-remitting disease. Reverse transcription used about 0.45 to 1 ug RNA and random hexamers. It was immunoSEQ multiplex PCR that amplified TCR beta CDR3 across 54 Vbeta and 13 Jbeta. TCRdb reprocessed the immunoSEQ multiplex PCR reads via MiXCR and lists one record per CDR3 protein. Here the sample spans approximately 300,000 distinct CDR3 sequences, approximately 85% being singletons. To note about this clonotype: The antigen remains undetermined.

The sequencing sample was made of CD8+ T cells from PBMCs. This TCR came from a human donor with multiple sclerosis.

In nucleotides, the CDR3 is TGTGCCAGCAACCTCGCAAGTAGCTCCTACAATGAGCAGTTCTTC. This encodes CASNLASSSYNEQFF. The chain is built from TRBV19 and TRBJ2-1; D remains unclear. Trimming pared 9 bases from V and 0 bases from J, leaving 15 bases between. Germline values: CDR1 LNHDA, CDR2 SQIVND (reference sequence). The CDR3 contains 15 residues.